Sequencing of this T cell receptor (beta chain) was carried out in a study of glioma-infiltrating T cells. The iRepertoire nested amplicon-rescue multiplex PCR amplified TCR alpha and beta CDR3s from RNA. TCRdb reprocessed the multiplex PCR reads with MiXCR, giving one entry per CDR3 protein. The sample consists of approximately 12,000 distinct CDR3 sequences, 26% of them appearing once. The sample comprised glioma tissue, nonneoplastic brain tissue, or PBMCs (not recorded which). The receptor comes from a human donor with low-grade glioma or glioblastoma, undergoing nonglioma brain surgery, or in good health (not recorded which).

CDR3 nucleotides: TGCGCCAGCAGAAGCGGGCCTTACCTGGCGGGGGAGCTGTTTTTT. Translated: CASRSGPYLAGELFF. The chain has TRBV5-1 and TRBJ2-2, with a possible D match to TRBD2 (6 bases). V was pared by 5 bases and J by 8 bases, with 19 bases between. The CDR3 sequence is 15 residues long. Germline V lookup: CDR1 SGHRS, CDR2 YFSETQ.